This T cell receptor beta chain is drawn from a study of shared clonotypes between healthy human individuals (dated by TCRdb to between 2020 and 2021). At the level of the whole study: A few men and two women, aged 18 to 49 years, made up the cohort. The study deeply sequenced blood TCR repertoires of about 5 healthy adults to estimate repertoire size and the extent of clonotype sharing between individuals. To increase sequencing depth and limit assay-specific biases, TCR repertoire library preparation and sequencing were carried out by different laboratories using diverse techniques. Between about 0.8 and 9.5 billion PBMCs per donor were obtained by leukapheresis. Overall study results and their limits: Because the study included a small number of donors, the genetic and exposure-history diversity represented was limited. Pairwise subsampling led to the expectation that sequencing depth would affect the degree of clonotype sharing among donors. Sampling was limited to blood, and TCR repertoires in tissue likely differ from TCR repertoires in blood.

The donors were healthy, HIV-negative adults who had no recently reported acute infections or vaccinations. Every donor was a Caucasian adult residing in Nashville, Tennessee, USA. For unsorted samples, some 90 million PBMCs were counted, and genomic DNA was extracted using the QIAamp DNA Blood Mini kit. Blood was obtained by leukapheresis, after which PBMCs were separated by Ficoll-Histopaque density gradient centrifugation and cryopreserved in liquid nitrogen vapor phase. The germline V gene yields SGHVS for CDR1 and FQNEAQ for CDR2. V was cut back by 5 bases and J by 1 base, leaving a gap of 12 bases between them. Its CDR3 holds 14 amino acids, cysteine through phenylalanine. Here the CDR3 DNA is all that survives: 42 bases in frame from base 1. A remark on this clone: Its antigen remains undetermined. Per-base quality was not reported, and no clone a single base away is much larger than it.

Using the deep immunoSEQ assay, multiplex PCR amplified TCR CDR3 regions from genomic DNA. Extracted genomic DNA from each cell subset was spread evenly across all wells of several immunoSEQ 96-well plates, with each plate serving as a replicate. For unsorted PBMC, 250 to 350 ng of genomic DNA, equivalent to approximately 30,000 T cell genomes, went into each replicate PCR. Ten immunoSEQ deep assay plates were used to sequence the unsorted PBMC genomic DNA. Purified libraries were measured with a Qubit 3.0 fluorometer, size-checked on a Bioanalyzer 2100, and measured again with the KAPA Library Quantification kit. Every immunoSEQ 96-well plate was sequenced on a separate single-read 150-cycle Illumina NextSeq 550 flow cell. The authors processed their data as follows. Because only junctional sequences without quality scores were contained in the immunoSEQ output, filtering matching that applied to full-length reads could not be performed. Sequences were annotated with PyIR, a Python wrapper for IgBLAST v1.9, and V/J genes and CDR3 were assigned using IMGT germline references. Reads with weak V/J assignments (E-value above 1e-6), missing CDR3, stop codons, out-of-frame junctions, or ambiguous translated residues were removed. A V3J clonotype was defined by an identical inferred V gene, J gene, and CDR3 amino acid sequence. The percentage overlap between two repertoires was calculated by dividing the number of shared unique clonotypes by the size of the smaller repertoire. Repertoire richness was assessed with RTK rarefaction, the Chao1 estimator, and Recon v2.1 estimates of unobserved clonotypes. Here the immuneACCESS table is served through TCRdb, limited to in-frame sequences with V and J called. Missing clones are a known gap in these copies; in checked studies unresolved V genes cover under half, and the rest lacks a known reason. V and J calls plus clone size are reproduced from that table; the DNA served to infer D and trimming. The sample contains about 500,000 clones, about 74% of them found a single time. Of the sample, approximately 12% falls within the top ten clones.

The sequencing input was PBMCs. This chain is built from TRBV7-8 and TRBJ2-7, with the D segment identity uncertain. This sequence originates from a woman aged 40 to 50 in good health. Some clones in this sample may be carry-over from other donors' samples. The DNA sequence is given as TGTGCCAGCAGCCAAAGCCCTAGTTCCTACGAGCAGTACTTC. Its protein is CASSQSPSSYEQYF.